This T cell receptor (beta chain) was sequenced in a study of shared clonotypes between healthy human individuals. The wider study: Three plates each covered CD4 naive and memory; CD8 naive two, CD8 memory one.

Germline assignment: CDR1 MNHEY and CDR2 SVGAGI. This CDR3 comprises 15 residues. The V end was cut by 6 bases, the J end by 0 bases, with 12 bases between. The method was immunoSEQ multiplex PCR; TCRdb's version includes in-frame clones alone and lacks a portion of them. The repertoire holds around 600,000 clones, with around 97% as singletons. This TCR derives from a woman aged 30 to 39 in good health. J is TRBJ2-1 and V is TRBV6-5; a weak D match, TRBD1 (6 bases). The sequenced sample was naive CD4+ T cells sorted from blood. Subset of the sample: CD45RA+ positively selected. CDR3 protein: CASRNDRSSYNEQFF. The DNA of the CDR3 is TGTGCCAGCAGGAATGACAGGAGCTCCTACAATGAGCAGTTCTTC.